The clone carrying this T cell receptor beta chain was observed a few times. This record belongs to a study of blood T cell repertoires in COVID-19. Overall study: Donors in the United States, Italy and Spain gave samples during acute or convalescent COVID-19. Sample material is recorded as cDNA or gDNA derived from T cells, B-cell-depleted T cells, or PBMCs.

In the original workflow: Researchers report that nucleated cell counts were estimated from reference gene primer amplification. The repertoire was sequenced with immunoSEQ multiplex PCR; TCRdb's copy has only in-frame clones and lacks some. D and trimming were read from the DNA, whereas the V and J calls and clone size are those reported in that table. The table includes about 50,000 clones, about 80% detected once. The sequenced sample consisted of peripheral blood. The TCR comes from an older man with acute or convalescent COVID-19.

The DNA of the CDR3 is TGTGCCAGCAGCCGATACAGGGGTGAGCAGTACTTC. It codes for CASSRYRGEQYF. The chain uses TRBV14 and TRBJ2-7; TRBD1 aligns across 7 bases. The V segment lost 4 bases and the J segment 7 bases; nucleotides outside the gene matches: 4. In germline, CDR1 is SGHDN, CDR2 FVKESK. CDR3 length equals 12 residues.